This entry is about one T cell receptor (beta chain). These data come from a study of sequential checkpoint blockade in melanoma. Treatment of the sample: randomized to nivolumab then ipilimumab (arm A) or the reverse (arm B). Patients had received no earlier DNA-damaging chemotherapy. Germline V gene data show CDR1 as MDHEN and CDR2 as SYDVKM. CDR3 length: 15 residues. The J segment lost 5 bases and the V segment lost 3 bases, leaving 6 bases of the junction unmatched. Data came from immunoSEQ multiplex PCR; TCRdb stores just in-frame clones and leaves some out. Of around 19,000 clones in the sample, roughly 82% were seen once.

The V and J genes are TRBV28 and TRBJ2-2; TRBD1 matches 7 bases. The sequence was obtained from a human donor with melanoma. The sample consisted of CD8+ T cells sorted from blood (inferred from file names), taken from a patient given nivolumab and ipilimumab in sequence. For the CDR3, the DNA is TGTGCCAGCAGTTTTGTAAGGGGGCAGACCGGGGAGCTGTTTTTT. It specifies CASSFVRGQTGELFF.